This T cell receptor beta chain comes out of a study of molecular identifiers for immune sequencing clone quantification. TCRdb analysed the PCR reads with MiXCR anew, one entry per CDR3 protein. The sample has 490,000 or so distinct CDR3 sequences, roughly 25% seen once; the top ten hold approximately 0.76%. This clonotype was seen repeatedly, ten times or more. Trimming at V came to 3 bases and at J to 5 bases, leaving 7 bases not matched to a gene. Germline CDR1 reads MGHRA; CDR2 reads YSYEKL. This CDR3 region has 15 residues. Sequencing input: naive CD8+ T cells from blood, with Jurkat cell RNA spiked in. Subset reported: FACS-sorted CD8+CD4-CCR7+CD45RA+ naive T cells. The sequence was collected from a human donor in good health. Some libraries in this study had Jurkat cell RNA spiked in. V usage is TRBV4-1 and J usage is TRBJ2-1, with TRBD1 matching over 7 bases. The CDR3 DNA reads as TGCGCCAGCAGCCAGCAAGAACAGGGGAACAATGAGCAGTTCTTC. Protein: CASSQQEQGNNEQFF.